This T cell receptor beta chain derives from a study of T cell clonotyping in hematopoietic cell transplantation. Study-wide points: Cells were unsorted, so CD4 and CD8 contributions were not separated. After transplant, recipient diversity fell while pathologically expanded clonotypes grew through day 180.

Between the trimmed V and J ends, which lost 3 bases and 5 bases, there was a span of 4 bases. From germline, CDR1 is SEHNR and CDR2 FQNEAQ (reference sequence). This CDR3 has 12 amino acids. Details on this clone: Its antigen remains unidentified.

The repertoire was sequenced with immunoSEQ multiplex PCR; TCRdb's copy has only in-frame clones and lacks some. The sample lists some 49,000 clones; around 84% were seen once. Indicated time point: recipient sample about 28 days before transplant, after cytoreduction. This chain links TRBV7-9 with TRBJ2-2; unclear D gene. Sequenced here: peripheral blood mononuclear cells, sampled before stem cell transplant. The sequence came from a man aged 60-69 years with biphenotypic leukemia. Some clones in this sample may be carry-over from other donors' samples. CDR3 sequence reads: CASSFGTGELFF. The CDR3 bases are TGTGCCAGCAGCTTTGGGACCGGGGAGCTGTTTTTT.